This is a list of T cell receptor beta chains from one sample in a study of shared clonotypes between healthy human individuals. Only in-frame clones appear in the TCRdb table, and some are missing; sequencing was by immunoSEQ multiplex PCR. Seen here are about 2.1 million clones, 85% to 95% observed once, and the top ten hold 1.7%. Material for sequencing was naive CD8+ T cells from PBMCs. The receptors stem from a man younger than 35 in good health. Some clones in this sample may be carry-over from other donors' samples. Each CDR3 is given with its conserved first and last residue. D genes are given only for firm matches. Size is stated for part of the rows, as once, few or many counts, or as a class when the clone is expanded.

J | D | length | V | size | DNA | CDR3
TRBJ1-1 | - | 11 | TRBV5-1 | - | TGCGCCAGCAGCTTGGGGGTTGAAGCTTTCTTT | CASSLGVEAFF
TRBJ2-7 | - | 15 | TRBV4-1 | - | TGCGCCAGCAGCCATCTCAACAGGACCTCCTACGAGCAGTACTTC | CASSHLNRTSYEQYF
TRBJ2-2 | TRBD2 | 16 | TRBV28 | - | TGTGCCAGCAGTTTTATCGGGAGGGCCCTGAACGGGGAGCTGTTTTTT | CASSFIGRALNGELFF
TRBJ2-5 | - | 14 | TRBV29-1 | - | TGCAGCGTTGAAGATCTGCGGGGTTGGGAGACCCAGTACTTC | CSVEDLRGWETQYF
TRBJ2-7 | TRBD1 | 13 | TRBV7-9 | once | TGTGCCACCTCCGGGACAGGGGTCTACGAGCAGTACTTC | CATSGTGVYEQYF
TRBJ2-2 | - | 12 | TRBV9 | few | TGTGCCAGCAGCGTAGAACCCGGGGAGCTGTTTTTT | CASSVEPGELFF
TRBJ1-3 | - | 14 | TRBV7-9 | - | TGTGCCAGCAGCTTACGAGGCAGTGGAAACACCATATATTTT | CASSLRGSGNTIYF
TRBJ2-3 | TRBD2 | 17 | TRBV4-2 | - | TGTGCCAGCAGCCAAGCTCTTGCGGGAGGGGGCACAGATACGCAGTATTTT | CASSQALAGGGTDTQYF
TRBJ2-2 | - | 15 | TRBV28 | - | TGTGCCAGCAGTTTACCAGGGGAAGGGGCCGGGGAGCTGTTTTTT | CASSLPGEGAGELFF
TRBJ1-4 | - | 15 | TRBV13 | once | TGTGCCAGCGGAAGTTCGGGGGGTATGTTTGAAAAACTGTTTTTT | CASGSSGGMFEKLFF
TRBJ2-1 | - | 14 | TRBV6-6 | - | TGTGCCAGCAGTGGGATAGATCCCTACAATGAGCAGTTCTTC | CASSGIDPYNEQFF
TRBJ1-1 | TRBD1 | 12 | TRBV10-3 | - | TGTGCCATCAGTGAACTGACAGGGGAAGCTTTCTTT | CAISELTGEAFF
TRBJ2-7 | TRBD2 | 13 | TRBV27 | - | TGTGCCAGCAGCCCGGGAGGAGGGGTCGAGCAGTACTTC | CASSPGGGVEQYF
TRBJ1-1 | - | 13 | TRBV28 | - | TGTGCCAGCAGTCCCCTCCGGGACACTGAAGCTTTCTTT | CASSPLRDTEAFF
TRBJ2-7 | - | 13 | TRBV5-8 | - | TGTGCCAGCAGCTTGGTTTCCTCCTACGAGCAGTACTTC | CASSLVSSYEQYF
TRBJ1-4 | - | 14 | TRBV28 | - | TGTGCCAGCAGTTTTGCACTGCTGGGTGAAAAACTGTTTTTT | CASSFALLGEKLFF
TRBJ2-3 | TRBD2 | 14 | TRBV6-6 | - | TGTGCCAGCAGCCTTACTAGCGGGAGGGATACGCAGTATTTT | CASSLTSGRDTQYF
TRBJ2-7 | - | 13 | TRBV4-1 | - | TGCGCCAGCAGCCAACTACCGCCCGACGAGCAGTACTTC | CASSQLPPDEQYF
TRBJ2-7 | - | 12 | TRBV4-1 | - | TGCGCCAGCAGCTCGCAGAAATACGAGCAGTACTTC | CASSSQKYEQYF
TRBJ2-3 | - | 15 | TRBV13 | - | TGTGCCAGCAGCTTAGAGGGCACAATCTTGGATACGCAGTATTTT | CASSLEGTILDTQYF
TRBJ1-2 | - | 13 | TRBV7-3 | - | TGTGCCAGCAGCTTACAGGGAGGTGGTGGCTACACCTTC | CASSLQGGGGYTF
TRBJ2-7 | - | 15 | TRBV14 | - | TGTGCCAGCAGCCAAGAGATGAACAGGGTATACGAGCAGTACTTC | CASSQEMNRVYEQYF
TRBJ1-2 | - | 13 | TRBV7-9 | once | TGTGCCAGCAGCCCACCTACCTACTATGGCTACACCTTC | CASSPPTYYGYTF
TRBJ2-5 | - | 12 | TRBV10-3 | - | TGTGCCACCCGGACAGTCCAAGAGACCCAGTACTTC | CATRTVQETQYF
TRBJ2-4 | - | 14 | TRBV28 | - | TGTGCCAGCAGCTACCAGCTAGCCAAAAACATTCAGTACTTC | CASSYQLAKNIQYF
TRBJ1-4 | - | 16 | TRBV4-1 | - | TGCGCCAGCAGCCAGGGAAGGGCCTCAACTAATGAAAAACTGTTTTTT | CASSQGRASTNEKLFF
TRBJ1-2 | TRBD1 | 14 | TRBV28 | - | TGTGCCAGCAGTTTAGTACAGGGGAACTATGGCTACACCTTC | CASSLVQGNYGYTF
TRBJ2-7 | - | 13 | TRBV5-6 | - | TGTGCCAGCAGCCTTAGCGGCACCTACGAGCAGTACTTC | CASSLSGTYEQYF
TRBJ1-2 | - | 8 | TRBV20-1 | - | TGCAGCCTTATAGATGGCACCTTC | CSLIDGTF
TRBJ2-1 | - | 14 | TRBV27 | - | TGTGCCATCGGGACTCCGAGCTCCTACAATGAGCAGTTCTTC | CAIGTPSSYNEQFF
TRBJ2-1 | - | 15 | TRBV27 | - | TGTGCCAGCAGTTTAGAAGTGGGCCTCTACAATGAGCAGTTCTTC | CASSLEVGLYNEQFF
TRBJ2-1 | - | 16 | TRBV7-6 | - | TGTGCCAGCAGCTCAGTAGCCGTAGAGGGCTTCAATGAGCAGTTCTTC | CASSSVAVEGFNEQFF
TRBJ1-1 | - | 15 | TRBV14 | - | TGTGCCAGCAGCCACTTAAAGACAGAAAACACTGAAGCTTTCTTT | CASSHLKTENTEAFF
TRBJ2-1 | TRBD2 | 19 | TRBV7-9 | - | TGTGCCAGCAGCTTAGGTGGTTTGTGGGGGACTAGCGGAACTAATGAGCAGTTCTTC | CASSLGGLWGTSGTNEQFF
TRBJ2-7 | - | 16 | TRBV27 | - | TGTGCCAGCAGTTTATCTTTGGGTCAACTGACCTACGAGCAGTACTTC | CASSLSLGQLTYEQYF
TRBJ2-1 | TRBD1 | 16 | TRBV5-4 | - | TGTGCCAGCAGCGGATTGACAGGGGGAAGGTACAATGAGCAGTTCTTC | CASSGLTGGRYNEQFF
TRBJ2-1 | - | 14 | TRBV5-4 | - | TGTGCCAGCAGCTTTTACAGGGCGGTCAATGAGCAGTTCTTC | CASSFYRAVNEQFF
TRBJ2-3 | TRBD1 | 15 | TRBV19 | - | TGTGCCAGTAAGGGACAGGGACCGCGCGTAGATACGCAGTATTTT | CASKGQGPRVDTQYF
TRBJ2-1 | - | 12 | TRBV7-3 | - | TGTGCCAGCAGCTTAGCCTTCAACGAGCAGTTCTTC | CASSLAFNEQFF
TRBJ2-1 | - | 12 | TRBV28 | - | TGTGCCAGCAGCATTGACGAGGATGAGCAGTTCTTC | CASSIDEDEQFF
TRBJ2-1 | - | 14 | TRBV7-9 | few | TGTGCCAGCAGCTTAGTATCTGTTAGGAATGAGCAGTTCTTC | CASSLVSVRNEQFF
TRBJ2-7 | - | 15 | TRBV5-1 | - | TGCGCCAGCAGCTTGGCCCTGGGACCGTCCTACGAGCAGTACTTC | CASSLALGPSYEQYF
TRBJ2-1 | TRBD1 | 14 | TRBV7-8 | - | TGTGCCAGCAGCTCGGGACAGGGGTACAATGAGCAGTTCTTC | CASSSGQGYNEQFF
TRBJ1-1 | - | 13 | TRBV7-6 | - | TGTGCCAGCAGCTTAGACCCAGACACTGAAGCTTTCTTT | CASSLDPDTEAFF
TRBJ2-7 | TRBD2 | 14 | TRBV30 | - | TGTGCTTGGAGCGGGGGTGTGCTGAGCCACGAGCAGTACTTC | CAWSGGVLSHEQYF
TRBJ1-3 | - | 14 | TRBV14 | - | TGTGCCAGCAGCCAGAGGGGCTTTGGAAACACCATATATTTT | CASSQRGFGNTIYF
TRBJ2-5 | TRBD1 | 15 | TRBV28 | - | TGTGCCAGCAGTTCATCGACAGGGGGCTTGGAGACCCAGTACTTC | CASSSSTGGLETQYF
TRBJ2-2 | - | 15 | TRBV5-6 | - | TGTGCCAGCAGCTTGGCCTCGCAGAACACCGGGGAGCTGTTTTTT | CASSLASQNTGELFF
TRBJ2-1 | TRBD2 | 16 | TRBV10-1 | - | TGCGCCAGCAGTGAGAGGGTAGCGGGAGACTACAATGAGCAGTTCTTC | CASSERVAGDYNEQFF
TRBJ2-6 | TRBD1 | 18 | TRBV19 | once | TGTGCCAGTAGTATAGTTCAGGGGGCTTTCTCTGGGGCCAACGTCCTGACTTTC | CASSIVQGAFSGANVLTF
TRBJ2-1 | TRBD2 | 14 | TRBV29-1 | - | TGCAGCGTCGTGGGACTAGCGGGAAGGGATGAGCAGTTCTTC | CSVVGLAGRDEQFF
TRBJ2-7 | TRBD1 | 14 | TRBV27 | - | TGTGCCAGCACCATAATTGACAGGGCCCACGAGCAGTACTTC | CASTIIDRAHEQYF
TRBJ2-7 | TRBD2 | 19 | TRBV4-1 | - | TGCGCCAGCAGCCCTAAGGGGTGGCTAGCGGGAGACCGGTCGGACGAGCAGTACTTC | CASSPKGWLAGDRSDEQYF
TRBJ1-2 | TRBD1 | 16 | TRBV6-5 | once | TGTGCCAGCAGTTACCGAGGGACAGAAGATAACTATGGCTACACCTTC | CASSYRGTEDNYGYTF